A single sample is the source of the 18 T cell receptor beta chains below, sequenced in a study of shared clonotypes between healthy human individuals. Profiling relied on immunoSEQ multiplex PCR, and the TCRdb table lists in-frame clones only, not all of them. Of just over 2,000,000 clones in the sample, 85% to 95% are singletons; the top ten hold around 0.13%. Sequenced input: naive CD4+ T cells sorted from blood. Subset here: CD45RA+ positively selected. The receptors were gathered from a man aged 18-30 years in good health.

V and J are TRBV28 and TRBJ2-7; weak D call: TRBD1 (6 bases). The CDR3 covers 15 residues. Germline lookup yields CDR1 MDHEN and CDR2 SYDVKM. Deletions cut 2 bases from V and 3 bases from J, with 14 bases between. The CDR3, as DNA: TGTGCCAGCAGTTTAGTCAGGGGCCCCCTCTACGAGCAGTACTTC. Translated, it gives CASSLVRGPLYEQYF.

J is TRBJ2-7 and V is TRBV4-1; either TRBD1 or TRBD2 may supply D (5 bases each). Deletions cut 8 bases from V and 5 bases from J, with 13 bases between. The CDR3 is 12 residues long. Germline V lookup: CDR1 MGHRA, CDR2 YSYEKL. The CDR3 nucleotides read TGCGCCAGCGCTTCCATGGGGGACGAGCAGTACTTC. Its protein product is CASASMGDEQYF.

V gene TRBV11-1 combines with J gene TRBJ2-7, with 7 bases that match TRBD1. J gave up 1 base and V 3 bases, and 12 bases lay outside the gene matches. The germline CDR1 and CDR2 sequences are SGHAT and FQDESV (reference sequence). The CDR3 sequence is 17 residues long. CDR3 sequence (DNA): TGTGCCAGCAGCTTGGGCCAAGGGGGCCCATTTTCCTACGAGCAGTACTTC. This codes for CASSLGQGGPFSYEQYF.

V gene TRBV5-4 combines with J gene TRBJ1-1, with D unresolved. This CDR3 is 15 amino acids long. Per germline, CDR1 SGHNT and CDR2 YYREEE (reference sequence). With 4 bases removed from V and 2 bases from J, the gap between germline ends came to 15 bases. In nucleotides, the CDR3 is TGTGCCAGCAGCCGGGATCCGACGGGTAACACTGAAGCTTTCTTT. It codes for CASSRDPTGNTEAFF.

V usage is TRBV16 and J usage is TRBJ1-3; a possible D gene is TRBD1 (6 bases). V lost 0 bases and J 0 bases, leaving 9 bases between the germline ends. The CDR3 sequence is 16 residues long. Germline assignment: CDR1 KGHSY and CDR2 FQNENV. The DNA of the CDR3 is TGTGCCAGCAGCCAATCGGGGGCTAGCTCTGGAAACACCATATATTTT. This encodes CASSQSGASSGNTIYF.

CDR3: CASSLTGRGGETQYF. CDR3 DNA: TGTGCCAGCAGCTTAACGGGCAGGGGAGGAGAGACCCAGTACTTC. The chain links TRBV11-3 to TRBJ2-5, with D possibly called TRBD1 or TRBD2 (6 bases each). The CDR3 loop spans 15 amino acids. Germline V gives CDR1 SGHNT, CDR2 YENEEA. V was cut by 2 bases and J by 4 bases, with 14 bases left in between.

The chain employs TRBV2 and TRBJ1-4; TRBD1 matches at 7 bases. After removal of 4 bases from V and 7 bases from J, the junction contained 6 bases not matched to a gene. Germline assignment: CDR1 SNHLY and CDR2 FYNNEI. This CDR3 is 14 amino acids long. CDR3 amino acids: CASSGTGGPEKLFF. CDR3 coding DNA: TGTGCCAGCAGTGGGACAGGCGGACCTGAAAAACTGTTTTTT. Full variable domain (outside the CDR3, taken from reference TRBV2 and TRBJ1-4): EPEVTQTPSHQVTQMGQEVILRCVPISNHLYFYWYRQILGQKVEFLVSFYNNEISEKSEIFDDQFSVERPDGSNFTLKIRSTKLEDSAMYFCASSGTGGPEKLFFGSGTQLSVL.

For the CDR3, the DNA is TGTGCCAGCAGCTTAGTGGCCCTGATCATACAAGATACGCAGTATTTT. Translating gives CASSLVALIIQDTQYF. The rearrangement links TRBV7-9 to TRBJ2-3; D is undetermined. The CDR3 has 16 residues. Germline V CDR1 and CDR2: SEHNR, FQNEAQ (reference sequence). Trimming removed 1 base from V and 5 bases from J, with 16 bases in between.

The chain joins TRBV10-3 to TRBJ1-2, with TRBD1 as a possible D gene (6 bases). This CDR3 has 13 residues. Germline V gives CDR1 ENHRY, CDR2 SYGVKD. Trimming left V 9 bases short and J 1 base short, with 12 bases between. The CDR3: CAIGDILNYGYTF. In nucleotides, the CDR3 is TGTGCCATAGGGGACATCCTTAACTATGGCTACACCTTC.

The V call is TRBV29-1, the J call TRBJ1-2, with 7 nucleotides matching TRBD1. With 5 bases clipped from V and 8 bases from J, the junction kept 17 bases outside the gene matches. Germline V gives CDR1 SQVTM, CDR2 ANQGSEA. The CDR3 loop spans 15 amino acids. The CDR3 loop is CSVHGGQDGRKGYTF. CDR3 nucleotide sequence: TGCAGCGTTCACGGCGGACAGGATGGAAGGAAGGGCTACACCTTC.

The chain carries TRBV7-9 and TRBJ2-5; unclear D gene. Deletions cut 1 base from V and 5 bases from J, with 11 bases between. The CDR3 has 14 residues. Germline V gene lookup returns CDR1 SEHNR and CDR2 FQNEAQ (reference sequence). The CDR3 is CASSLGPMDETQYF. The CDR3 region has the DNA TGTGCCAGCAGCTTAGGACCGATGGACGAGACCCAGTACTTC.

The chain carries TRBV14 and TRBJ1-2; D unclear. The germline V gene encodes CDR1 SGHDN and CDR2 FVKESK. CDR3 length equals 12 residues. The germline V and J ends were trimmed by 1 base and 7 bases, with 7 bases remaining between them. The CDR3 loop reads CASSQAETGYTF. In nucleotides, the CDR3 is TGTGCCAGCAGCCAAGCAGAGACTGGCTACACCTTC.

V is TRBV12-5 and J is TRBJ2-7; no clear D. V lost 1 base, J lost 3 bases, and 13 bases lay in between. The CDR3 totals 15 residues. In germline, CDR1 is LGHNT, CDR2 FRNRAP. The CDR3 sequence is CASGLAPNEDYEQYF. In nucleotides, the CDR3 is TGTGCTAGTGGTTTGGCACCGAACGAGGACTACGAGCAGTACTTC. The full variable domain, with the rest looked up from reference TRBV12-5 and TRBJ2-7, is DARVTQTPRHKVTEMGQEVTMRCQPILGHNTVFWYRQTMMQGLELLAYFRNRAPLDDSGMPKDRFSAEMPDATLATLKIQPSEPRDSAVYFCASGLAPNEDYEQYFGPGTRLTVT.

The V gene is TRBV29-1, the J gene TRBJ1-2; 10 bases line up with TRBD1. The V gene's germline CDR1 is SQVTM and CDR2 ANQGSEA. With V trimmed by 3 bases and J by 6 bases, 7 bases remained unmatched. The CDR3 has 14 amino acids. CDR3 protein: CSVDRWDRGDGYTF. The CDR3 nucleotides read TGCAGCGTTGATAGGTGGGACAGGGGTGATGGCTACACCTTC.

This clone showed up just a few times. V and J are TRBV7-9 and TRBJ2-1, with a weak D call TRBD1 (6 bases). The germline V gene encodes CDR1 SEHNR and CDR2 FQNEAQ (reference sequence). The CDR3 runs to 15 residues. V lost 1 base to trimming and J lost 2 bases, with 9 bases between them. The CDR3 DNA sequence: TGTGCCAGCAGCTTAGTCAAGGGGGCCTACAATGAGCAGTTCTTC. This codes for CASSLVKGAYNEQFF.

Regarding this clone: Other DNA sequences in the same sample also yield this CDR3. The chain has TRBV29-1 and TRBJ2-5; a weak D match, TRBD1 (5 bases). This CDR3 is built from 12 residues. Germline V gene sequence: CDR1 SQVTM, CDR2 ANQGSEA. V shed 4 bases and J shed 1 base, with 7 bases lying between them. CDR3 sequence reads: CSVVTGQETQYF. Here the CDR3 DNA reads TGCAGCGTTGTCACAGGCCAAGAGACCCAGTACTTC.

V and J are TRBV28 and TRBJ1-2; D uncertain. From germline, CDR1 is MDHEN and CDR2 SYDVKM. Trimming pared 3 bases from V and 1 base from J, leaving 9 bases between. The CDR3 spans 14 residues. The CDR3 loop reads CASSFTKHNYGYTF. DNA for the CDR3: TGTGCCAGCAGTTTCACCAAACATAACTATGGCTACACCTTC.

The chain has TRBV5-1 and TRBJ2-2; TRBD2 is a possible D gene (6 bases). Germline lookup yields CDR1 SGHRS and CDR2 YFSETQ. The CDR3 is 15 residues long. Trimming shortened V by 6 bases and J by 1 base, and 13 bases separated the two germline ends. The CDR3 nucleotides read TGCGCCAGCAAGTTAGGACTACGGAACACCGGGGAGCTGTTTTTT. It translates to CASKLGLRNTGELFF.